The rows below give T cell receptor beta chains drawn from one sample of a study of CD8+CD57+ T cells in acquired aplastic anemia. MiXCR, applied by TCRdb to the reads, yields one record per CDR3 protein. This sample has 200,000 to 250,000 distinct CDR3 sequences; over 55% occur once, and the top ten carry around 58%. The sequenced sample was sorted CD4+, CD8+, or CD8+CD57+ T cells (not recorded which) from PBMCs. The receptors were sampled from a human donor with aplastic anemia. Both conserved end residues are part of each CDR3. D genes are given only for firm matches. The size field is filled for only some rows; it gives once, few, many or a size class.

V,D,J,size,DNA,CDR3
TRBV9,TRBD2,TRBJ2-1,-,TGTGCCAGCAACCCGGGACTAGTCCTCCGAGAGCAGTTCTTC,CASNPGLVLREQFF
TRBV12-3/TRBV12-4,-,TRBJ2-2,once,TGTGCCAGCAGTTTGAGGGCGTCGGGCACCGGGGAGCTGTTTTTC,CASSLRASGTGELFF
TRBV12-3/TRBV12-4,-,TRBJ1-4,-,TGTGCCAGCAGTTTCGTCGGAAGTAATGAAAAACTGTTTTTT,CASSFVGSNEKLFF
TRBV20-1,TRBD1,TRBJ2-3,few,TGCAGTGCTAAGTGGCAGGGGGCAGATACGCAGTATTTT,CSAKWQGADTQYF
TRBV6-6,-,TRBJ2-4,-,TGTGCCAGCAGTTACTCGAAGGCCTGGGTAGACATTCAGTACTTC,CASSYSKAWVDIQYF
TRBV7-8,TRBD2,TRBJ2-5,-,TGTGCCAGCAGCTTAGGAGCGGGGAACCAAGAGACCCAGTACTTC,CASSLGAGNQETQYF
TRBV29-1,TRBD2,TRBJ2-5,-,TGCAGCGTTGGAGCCGGGACTAGCGAGACCCAGTACTTC,CSVGAGTSETQYF
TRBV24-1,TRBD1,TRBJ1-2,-,TGTGCCACCAGTGACGACGGACAGGGGGTGTTTGGCTACACCTTC,CATSDDGQGVFGYTF
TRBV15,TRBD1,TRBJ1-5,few,TGTGCCACCAGCAGACCATTTCCGGGACAGGGCCCACAGCCCCAGCATTTT,CATSRPFPGQGPQPQHF
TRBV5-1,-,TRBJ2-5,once,TGCGCCAGCAGCTTGGAGTCGGGGACGGAGACCCAGTACTTC,CASSLESGTETQYF
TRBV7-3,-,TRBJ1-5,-,TGTGCCAGCAGCTTGTGGGACGGAAATCAGCCCCAGCATTTT,CASSLWDGNQPQHF
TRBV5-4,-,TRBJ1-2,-,TGTGCCAGCAGCCCTGGGGTCGTCTATGGCTACACCTTC,CASSPGVVYGYTF
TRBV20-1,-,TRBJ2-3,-,TGCAGTGCGAGTAAGAATACGCAGTATTTT,CSASKNTQYF
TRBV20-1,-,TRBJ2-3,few,TGCAGTGCTAGAGGCGTGACAGATACGCAGTATTTT,CSARGVTDTQYF
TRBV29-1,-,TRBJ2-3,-,TGCAGCGGACGAAGGGGGTCCACAGATACGCAGTATTTT,CSGRRGSTDTQYF
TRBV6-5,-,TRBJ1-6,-,TGTGCCAGCAGGGAGCAGGGCTTTAGTTCACCCCTCCACTTT,CASREQGFSSPLHF
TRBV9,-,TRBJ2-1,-,TGTGCCAGCAGCCCCCAAGTGGACAATGAGCAGTTCTTC,CASSPQVDNEQFF
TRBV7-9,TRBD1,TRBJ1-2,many,TGTGCCAGCAGCATTCCCGGGACAGGGGGTGAAGGCTACACCTTC,CASSIPGTGGEGYTF
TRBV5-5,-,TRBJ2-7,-,TGTGCCAGCAGCGTAGAGGTGGGGGGGCGACATGAGCAGTACTTC,CASSVEVGGRHEQYF
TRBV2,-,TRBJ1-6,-,TGTGCCAGCAGTGATCTGAGAAATTCACCCCTCCACTTT,CASSDLRNSPLHF
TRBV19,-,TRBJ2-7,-,TGTGCCAGTAGTATCCGGGACACCTACGAGCAGTACTTC,CASSIRDTYEQYF
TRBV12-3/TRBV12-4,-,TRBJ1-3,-,TGTGCCAGCAGTTTATCAAGCTCTGGAAACACCATATATTTT,CASSLSSSGNTIYF
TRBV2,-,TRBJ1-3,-,TGTGCCAGCGCTTCGGTGAACACCATATATTTT,CASASVNTIYF